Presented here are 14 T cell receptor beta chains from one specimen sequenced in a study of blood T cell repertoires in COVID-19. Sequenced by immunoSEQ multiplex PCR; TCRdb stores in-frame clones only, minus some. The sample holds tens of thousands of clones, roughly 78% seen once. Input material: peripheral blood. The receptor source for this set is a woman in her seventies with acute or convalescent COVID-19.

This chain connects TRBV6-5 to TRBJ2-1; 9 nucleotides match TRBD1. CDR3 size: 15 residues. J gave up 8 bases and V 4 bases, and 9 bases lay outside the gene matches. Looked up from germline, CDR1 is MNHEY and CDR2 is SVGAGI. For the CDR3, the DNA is TGTGCCAGCAGTTCTTCTGGGACAGGGTTCGATGAGCAGTTCTTC. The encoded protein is CASSSSGTGFDEQFF.

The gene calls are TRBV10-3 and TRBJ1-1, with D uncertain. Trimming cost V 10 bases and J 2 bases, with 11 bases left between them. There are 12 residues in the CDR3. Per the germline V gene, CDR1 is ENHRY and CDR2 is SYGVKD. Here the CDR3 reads CATASTNTEAFF. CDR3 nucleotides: TGTGCCACCGCATCTACCAACACTGAAGCTTTCTTT.

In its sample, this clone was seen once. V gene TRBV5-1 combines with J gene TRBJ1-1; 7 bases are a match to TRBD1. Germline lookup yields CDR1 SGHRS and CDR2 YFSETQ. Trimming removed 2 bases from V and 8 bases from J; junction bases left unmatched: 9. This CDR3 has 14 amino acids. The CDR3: CASSFGDSYSEAFF. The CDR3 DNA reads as TGCGCCAGCAGCTTTGGGGACAGTTATTCCGAAGCTTTCTTT.

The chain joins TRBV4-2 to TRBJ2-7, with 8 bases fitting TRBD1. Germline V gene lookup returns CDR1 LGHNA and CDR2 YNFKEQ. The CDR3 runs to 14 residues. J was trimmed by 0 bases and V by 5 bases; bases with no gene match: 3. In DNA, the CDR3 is TGTGCCAGCAGCACCGGGACAGGCTCCTACGAGCAGTACTTC. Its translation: CASSTGTGSYEQYF.

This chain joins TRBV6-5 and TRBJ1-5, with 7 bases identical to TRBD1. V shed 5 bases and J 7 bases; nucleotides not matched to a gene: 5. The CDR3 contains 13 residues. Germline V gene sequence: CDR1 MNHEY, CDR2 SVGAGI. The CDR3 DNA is TGTGCCAGCAGTACCGACAGGGACCAGCCCCAGCATTTT. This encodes CASSTDRDQPQHF.

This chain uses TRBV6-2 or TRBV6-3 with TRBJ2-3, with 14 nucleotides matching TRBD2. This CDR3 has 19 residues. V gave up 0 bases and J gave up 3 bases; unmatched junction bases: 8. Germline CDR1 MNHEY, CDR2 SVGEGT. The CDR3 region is CASSYSGTSGGPRTDTQYF. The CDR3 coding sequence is TGTGCCAGCAGTTACTCCGGGACTAGCGGGGGACCCAGGACAGATACGCAGTATTTT.

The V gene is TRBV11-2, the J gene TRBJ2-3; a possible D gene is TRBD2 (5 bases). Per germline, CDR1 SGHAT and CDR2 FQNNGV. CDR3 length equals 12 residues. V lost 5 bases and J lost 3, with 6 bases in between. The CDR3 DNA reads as TGTGCCAGCAGCCCGGGGACAGATACGCAGTATTTT. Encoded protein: CASSPGTDTQYF.

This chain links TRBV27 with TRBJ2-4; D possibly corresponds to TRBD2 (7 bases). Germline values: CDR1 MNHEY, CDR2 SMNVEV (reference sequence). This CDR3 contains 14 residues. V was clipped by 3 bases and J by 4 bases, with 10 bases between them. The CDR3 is CASSFGGPKNIQYF. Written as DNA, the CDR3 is TGTGCCAGCAGTTTCGGGGGGCCGAAAAACATTCAGTACTTC.

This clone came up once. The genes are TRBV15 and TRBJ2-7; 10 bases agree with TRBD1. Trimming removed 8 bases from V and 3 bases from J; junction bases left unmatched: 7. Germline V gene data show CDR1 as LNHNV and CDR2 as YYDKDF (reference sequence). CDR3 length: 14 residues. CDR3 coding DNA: TGTGCCACCGGGGAGGGACAGGGGCTCTACGAGCAGTACTTC. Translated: CATGEGQGLYEQYF.

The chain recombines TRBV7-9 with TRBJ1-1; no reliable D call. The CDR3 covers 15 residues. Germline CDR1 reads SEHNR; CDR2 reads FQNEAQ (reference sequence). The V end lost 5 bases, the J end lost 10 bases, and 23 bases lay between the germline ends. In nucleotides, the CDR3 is TGTGCCAGCAGCGCCAGCTTCGACCGGGAGGCGGGAGCTTTCTTT. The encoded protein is CASSASFDREAGAFF.

CDR3 loop: CASSQGLAGTDTQYF. CDR3 DNA: TGCGCCAGCAGCCAAGGGCTAGCGGGGACAGATACGCAGTATTTT. This rearrangement joins TRBV4-3 to TRBJ2-3; 9 nucleotides match TRBD2. V dropped 1 base and J dropped 3; count of bases not matched to a gene: 2. The CDR3 covers 15 residues. Germline V CDR1 and CDR2: LGHNA, YSLEER.

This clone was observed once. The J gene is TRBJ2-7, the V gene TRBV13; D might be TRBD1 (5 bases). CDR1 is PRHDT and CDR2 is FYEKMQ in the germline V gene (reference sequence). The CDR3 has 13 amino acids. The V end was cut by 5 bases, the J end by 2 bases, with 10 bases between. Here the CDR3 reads CASSPPRAYEQYF. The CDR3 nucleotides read TGTGCCAGCAGCCCCCCCAGGGCCTACGAGCAGTACTTC.

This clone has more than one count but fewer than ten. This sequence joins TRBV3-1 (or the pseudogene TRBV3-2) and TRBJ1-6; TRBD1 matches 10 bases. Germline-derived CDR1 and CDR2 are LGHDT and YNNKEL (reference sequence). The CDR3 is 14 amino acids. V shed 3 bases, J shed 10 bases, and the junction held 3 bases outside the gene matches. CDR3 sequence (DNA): TGTGCCAGCAGCCAGACAGGGGGCAAATCACCCCTCCACTTT. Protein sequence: CASSQTGGKSPLHF.

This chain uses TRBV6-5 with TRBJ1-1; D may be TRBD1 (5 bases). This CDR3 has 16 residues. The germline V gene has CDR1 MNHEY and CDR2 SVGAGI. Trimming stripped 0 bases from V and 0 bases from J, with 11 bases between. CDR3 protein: CASSYSGQGLNTEAFF. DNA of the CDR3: TGTGCCAGCAGTTACTCGGGTCAGGGCTTGAACACTGAAGCTTTCTTT.